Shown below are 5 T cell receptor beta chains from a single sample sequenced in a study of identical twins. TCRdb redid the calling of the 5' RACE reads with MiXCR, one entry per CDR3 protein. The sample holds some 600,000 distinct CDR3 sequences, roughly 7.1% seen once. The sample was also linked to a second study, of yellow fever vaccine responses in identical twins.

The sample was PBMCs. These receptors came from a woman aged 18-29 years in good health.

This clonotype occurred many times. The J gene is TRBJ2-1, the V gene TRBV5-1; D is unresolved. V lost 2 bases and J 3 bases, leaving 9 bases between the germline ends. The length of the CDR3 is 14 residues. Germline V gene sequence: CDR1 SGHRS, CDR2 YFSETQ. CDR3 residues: CASSLEWVYNEQFF. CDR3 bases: TGCGCCAGCAGCTTAGAGTGGGTCTACAATGAGCAGTTCTTC.

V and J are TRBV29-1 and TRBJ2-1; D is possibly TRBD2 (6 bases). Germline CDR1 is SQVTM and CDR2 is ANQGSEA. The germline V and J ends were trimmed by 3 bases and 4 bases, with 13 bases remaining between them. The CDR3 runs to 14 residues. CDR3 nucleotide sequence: TGCAGCGTTGAGGTACTAGCAGTTTACAATGAGCAGTTCTTC. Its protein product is CSVEVLAVYNEQFF.

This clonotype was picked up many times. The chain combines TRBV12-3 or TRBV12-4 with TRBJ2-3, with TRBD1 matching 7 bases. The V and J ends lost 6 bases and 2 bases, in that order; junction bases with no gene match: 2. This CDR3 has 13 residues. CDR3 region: CASRTGITDTQYF. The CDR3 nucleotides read TGTGCCAGCAGGACAGGGATCACAGATACGCAGTATTTT.

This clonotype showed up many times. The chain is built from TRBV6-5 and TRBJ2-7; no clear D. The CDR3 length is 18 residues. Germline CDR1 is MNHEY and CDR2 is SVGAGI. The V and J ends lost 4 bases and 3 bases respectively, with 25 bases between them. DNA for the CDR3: TGTGCCAGCAGTTCCCTCCGGCCTACTACGACACTGTACTACGAGCAGTACTTC. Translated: CASSSLRPTTTLYYEQYF.

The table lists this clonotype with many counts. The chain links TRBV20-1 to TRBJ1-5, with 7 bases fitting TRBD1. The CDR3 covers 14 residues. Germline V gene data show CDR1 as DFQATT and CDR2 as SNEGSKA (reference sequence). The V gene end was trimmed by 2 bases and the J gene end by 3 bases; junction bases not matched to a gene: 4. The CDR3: CSARTGVANQPQHF. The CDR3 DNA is TGCAGTGCTAGAACAGGGGTCGCCAATCAGCCCCAGCATTTT.